The present entry profiles one T cell receptor (beta chain) with its context. The data are from a study of blood T cell repertoires in COVID-19. Overall study context: From the United States, Italy and Spain came samples of acute and convalescent COVID-19. T cells, B-cell-depleted T cells, or PBMCs provided the cDNA or gDNA that served as material.

Original handling: Counts of nucleated cells, estimated from reference gene primer amplification, were obtained. Clones were sequenced by immunoSEQ multiplex PCR, and TCRdb holds only the in-frame ones, with some missing. D and trimming were read from the DNA, whereas the V and J calls and clone size are those reported in that table. Of 45,000 to 50,000 clones in the sample, about 87% were seen once. Germline V CDR1 and CDR2: SGHTA, FQGNSA. This CDR3 spans 15 amino acids. V lost 5 bases, J lost 8 bases, and 7 bases stayed unmatched. The source is a man in his forties or fifties with acute or convalescent COVID-19. Sample: peripheral blood. The chain uses TRBV7-2 and TRBJ1-6; 9 nucleotides line up with TRBD1. Here the CDR3 DNA reads TGTGCCAGCAGCCAACCGGGACAGGGTTATTCACCCCTCCACTTT. This codes for CASSQPGQGYSPLHF. The full variable domain, in which reference TRBV7-2 and TRBJ1-6 provide the parts outside the CDR3, is GAGVSQSPSNKVTEKGKDVELRCDPISGHTALYWYRQSLGQGLEFLIYFQGNSAPDKSGLPSDRFSAERTGGSVSTLTIQRTQQEDSAVYLCASSQPGQGYSPLHFGNGTRLTVT.